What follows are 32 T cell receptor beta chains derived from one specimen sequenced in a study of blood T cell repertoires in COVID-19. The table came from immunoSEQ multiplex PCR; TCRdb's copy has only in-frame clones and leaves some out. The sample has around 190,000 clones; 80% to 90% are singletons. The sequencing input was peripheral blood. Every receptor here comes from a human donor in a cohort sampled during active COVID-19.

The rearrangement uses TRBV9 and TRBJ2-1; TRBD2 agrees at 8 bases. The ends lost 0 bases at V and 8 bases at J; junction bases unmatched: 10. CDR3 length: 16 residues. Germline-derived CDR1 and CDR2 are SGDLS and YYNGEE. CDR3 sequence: CASSVGLAGIRDEQFF. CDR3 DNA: TGTGCCAGCAGCGTAGGATTAGCGGGAATCAGAGATGAGCAGTTCTTC.

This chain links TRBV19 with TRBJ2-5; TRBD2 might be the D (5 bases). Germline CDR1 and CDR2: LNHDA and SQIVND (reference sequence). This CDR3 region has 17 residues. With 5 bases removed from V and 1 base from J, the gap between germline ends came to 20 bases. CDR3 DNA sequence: TGTGCCAGTAGTCCAACCTCCCTTAAGAGCGGCCAAGAGACCCAGTACTTC. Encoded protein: CASSPTSLKSGQETQYF.

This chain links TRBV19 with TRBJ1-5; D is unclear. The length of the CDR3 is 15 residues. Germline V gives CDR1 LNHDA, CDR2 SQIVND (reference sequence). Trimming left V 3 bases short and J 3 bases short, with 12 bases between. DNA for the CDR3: TGTGCCAGTAGTATCACGAGACGGGTCAATCAGCCCCAGCATTTT. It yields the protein CASSITRRVNQPQHF. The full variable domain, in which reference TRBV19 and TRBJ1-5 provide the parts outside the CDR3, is DGGITQSPKYLFRKEGQNVTLSCEQNLNHDAMYWYRQDPGQGLRLIYYSQIVNDFQKGDIAEGYSVSREKKESFPLTVTSAQKNPTAFYLCASSITRRVNQPQHFGDGTRLSIL.

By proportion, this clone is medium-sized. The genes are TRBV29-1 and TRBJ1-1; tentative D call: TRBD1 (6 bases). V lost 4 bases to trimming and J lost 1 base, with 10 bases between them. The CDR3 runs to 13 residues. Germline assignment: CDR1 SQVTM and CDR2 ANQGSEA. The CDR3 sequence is CSVAGQPNTEAFF. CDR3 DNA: TGCAGCGTTGCAGGACAGCCGAACACTGAAGCTTTCTTT.

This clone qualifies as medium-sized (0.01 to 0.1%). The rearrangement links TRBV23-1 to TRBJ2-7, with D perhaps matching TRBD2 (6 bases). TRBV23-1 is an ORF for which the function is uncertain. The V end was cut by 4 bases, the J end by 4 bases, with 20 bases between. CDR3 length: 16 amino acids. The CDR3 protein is CASSPIPLAPRYEQYF. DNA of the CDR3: TGCGCCAGCAGTCCAATCCCACTAGCTCCGCGATACGAGCAGTACTTC.

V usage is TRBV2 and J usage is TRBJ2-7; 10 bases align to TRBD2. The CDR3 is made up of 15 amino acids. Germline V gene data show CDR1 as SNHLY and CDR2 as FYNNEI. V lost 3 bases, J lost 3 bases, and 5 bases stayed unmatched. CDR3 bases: TGTGCCAGCAGTGACGAGGCTAGCGGGAGCTACGAGCAGTACTTC. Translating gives CASSDEASGSYEQYF.

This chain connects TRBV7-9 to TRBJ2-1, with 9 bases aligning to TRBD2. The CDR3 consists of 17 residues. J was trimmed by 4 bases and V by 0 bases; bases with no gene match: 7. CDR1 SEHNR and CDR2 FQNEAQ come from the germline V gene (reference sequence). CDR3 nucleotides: TGTGCCAGCAGCTTAGCCTTCAGACTAGCGGATTACAATGAGCAGTTCTTC. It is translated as CASSLAFRLADYNEQFF. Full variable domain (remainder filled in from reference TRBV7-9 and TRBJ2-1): DTGVSQNPRHKITKRGQNVTFRCDPISEHNRLYWYRQTLGQGPEFLTYFQNEAQLEKSRLLSDRFSAERPKGSFSTLEIQRTEQGDSAMYLCASSLAFRLADYNEQFFGPGTRLTVL.

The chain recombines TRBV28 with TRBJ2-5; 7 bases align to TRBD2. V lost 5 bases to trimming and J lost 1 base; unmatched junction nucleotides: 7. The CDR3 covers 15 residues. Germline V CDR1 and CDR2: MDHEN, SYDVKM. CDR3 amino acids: CASSRGSSGQETQYF. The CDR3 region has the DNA TGTGCCAGCAGTCGGGGATCTAGCGGCCAAGAGACCCAGTACTTC.

The CDR3 sequence: CASSPDRADNEKLFF. The CDR3 DNA sequence: TGTGCCAGCTCGCCCGACAGGGCAGATAATGAAAAACTGTTTTTT. The chain recombines TRBV18 with TRBJ1-4; TRBD1 matches at 7 bases. Germline trimming cut 6 bases from V and 4 bases from J; bases unmatched to any gene: 8. Germline V gene data show CDR1 as KGHSH and CDR2 as LQKENI. The CDR3 contains 15 residues.

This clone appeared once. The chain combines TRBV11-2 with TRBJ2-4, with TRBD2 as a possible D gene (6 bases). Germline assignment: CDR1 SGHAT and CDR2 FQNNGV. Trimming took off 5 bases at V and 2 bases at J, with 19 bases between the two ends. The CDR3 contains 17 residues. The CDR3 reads CASSRAGFFQTKNIQYF. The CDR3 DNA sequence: TGTGCCAGCAGCCGGGCGGGATTTTTTCAGACCAAAAACATTCAGTACTTC.

CDR3 loop: CATSRLAGVDEQYF. DNA for the CDR3: TGTGCCACCAGCAGACTAGCGGGAGTTGACGAGCAGTACTTC. The rearrangement links TRBV15 to TRBJ2-7, with 10 bases aligning to TRBD2. This CDR3 contains 14 residues. CDR1 and CDR2 (germline): LNHNV, YYDKDF (reference sequence). V trimming: 2 bases; J trimming: 5 bases; junction bases outside the gene matches: 3.

CDR3 sequence: CATSEGLCTYEQYF. Written as DNA, the CDR3 is TGTGCCACCAGTGAGGGCCTTTGTACCTACGAGCAGTACTTC. The chain carries TRBV24-1 and TRBJ2-7; D not resolved. The CDR3 sequence is 14 residues long. V shed 4 bases and J shed 2 bases, with 11 bases lying between them. CDR1 and CDR2 from the germline V gene are KGHDR and SFDVKD.

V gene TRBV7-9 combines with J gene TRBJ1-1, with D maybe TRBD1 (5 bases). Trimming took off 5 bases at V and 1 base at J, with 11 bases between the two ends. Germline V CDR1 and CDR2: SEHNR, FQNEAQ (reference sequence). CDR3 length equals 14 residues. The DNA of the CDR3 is TGTGCCAGCAGCCCCAACGGGGGGAACACTGAAGCTTTCTTT. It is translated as CASSPNGGNTEAFF.

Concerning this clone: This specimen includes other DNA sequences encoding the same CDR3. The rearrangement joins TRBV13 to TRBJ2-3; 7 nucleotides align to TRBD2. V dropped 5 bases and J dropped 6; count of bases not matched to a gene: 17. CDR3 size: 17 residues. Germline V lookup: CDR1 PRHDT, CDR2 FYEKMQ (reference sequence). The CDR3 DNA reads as TGTGCCAGCAGCCCGCTGGCGGGAGAGGGGAATACCGATACGCAGTATTTT. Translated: CASSPLAGEGNTDTQYF.

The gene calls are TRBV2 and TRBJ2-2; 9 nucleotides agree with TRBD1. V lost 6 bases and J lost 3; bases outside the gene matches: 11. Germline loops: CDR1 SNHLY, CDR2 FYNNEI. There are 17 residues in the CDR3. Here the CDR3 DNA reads TGTGCCAGCAGGCCGGGACAGGGAGGGGGATACACCGGGGAGCTGTTTTTT. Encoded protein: CASRPGQGGGYTGELFF. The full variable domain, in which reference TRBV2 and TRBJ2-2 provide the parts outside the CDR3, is EPEVTQTPSHQVTQMGQEVILRCVPISNHLYFYWYRQILGQKVEFLVSFYNNEISEKSEIFDDQFSVERPDGSNFTLKIRSTKLEDSAMYFCASRPGQGGGYTGELFFGEGSRLTVL.

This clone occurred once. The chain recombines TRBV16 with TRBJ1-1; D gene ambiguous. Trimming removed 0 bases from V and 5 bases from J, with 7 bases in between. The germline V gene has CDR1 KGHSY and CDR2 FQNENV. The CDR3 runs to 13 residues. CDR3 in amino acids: CASSQSLGTEAFF. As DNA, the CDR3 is TGTGCCAGCAGCCAATCGCTCGGGACTGAAGCTTTCTTT.

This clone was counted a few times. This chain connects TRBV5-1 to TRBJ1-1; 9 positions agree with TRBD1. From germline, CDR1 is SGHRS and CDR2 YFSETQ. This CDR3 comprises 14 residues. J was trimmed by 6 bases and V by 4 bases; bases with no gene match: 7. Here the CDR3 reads CASSRGQGSSEAFF. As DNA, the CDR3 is TGCGCCAGCAGCAGAGGACAGGGGTCCTCTGAAGCTTTCTTT.

The CDR3 sequence is CASSLRTGDYYGYTF. CDR3 nucleotide sequence: TGTGCCAGCAGTCTCCGGACAGGGGATTACTATGGCTACACCTTC. The chain recombines TRBV25-1 with TRBJ1-2; 9 positions agree with TRBD1. The CDR3 spans 15 residues. CDR1 is MGHDK, CDR2 SYGVNS, per germline. J lost 3 bases, V lost 5 bases, and 7 bases had no gene match.

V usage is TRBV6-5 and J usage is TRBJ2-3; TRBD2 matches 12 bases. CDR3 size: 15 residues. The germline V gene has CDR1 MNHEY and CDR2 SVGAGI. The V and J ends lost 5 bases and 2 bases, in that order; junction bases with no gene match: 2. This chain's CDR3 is CASSRTSGDTDTQYF. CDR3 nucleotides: TGTGCCAGCAGTCGGACTAGCGGGGACACAGATACGCAGTATTTT.

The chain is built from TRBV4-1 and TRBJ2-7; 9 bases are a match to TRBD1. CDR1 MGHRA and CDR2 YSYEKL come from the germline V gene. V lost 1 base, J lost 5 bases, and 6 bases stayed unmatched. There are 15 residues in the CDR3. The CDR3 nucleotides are TGCGCCAGCAGCCAAGCGAAAACAGGGGGCGACGAGCAGTACTTC. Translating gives CASSQAKTGGDEQYF.

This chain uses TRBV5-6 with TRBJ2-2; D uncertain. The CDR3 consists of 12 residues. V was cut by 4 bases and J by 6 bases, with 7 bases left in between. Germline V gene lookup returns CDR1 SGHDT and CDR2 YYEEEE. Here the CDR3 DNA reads TGTGCCAGCAGCGTGAGCTCCGGGGAGCTGTTTTTT. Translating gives CASSVSSGELFF.

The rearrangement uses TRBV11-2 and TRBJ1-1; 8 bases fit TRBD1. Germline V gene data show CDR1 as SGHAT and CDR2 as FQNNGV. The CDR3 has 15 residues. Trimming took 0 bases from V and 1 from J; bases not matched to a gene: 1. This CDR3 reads CASSLEGQANTEAFF. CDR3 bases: TGTGCCAGCAGCTTAGAGGGACAGGCGAACACTGAAGCTTTCTTT.

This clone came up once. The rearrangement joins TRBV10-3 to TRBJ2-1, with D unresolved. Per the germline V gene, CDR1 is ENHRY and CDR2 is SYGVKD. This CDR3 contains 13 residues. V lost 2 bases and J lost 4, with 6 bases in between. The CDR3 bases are TGTGCCATCAGTGAGCAAACTTACAATGAGCAGTTCTTC. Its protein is CAISEQTYNEQFF.

DNA of the CDR3: TGTGCCAGCAGTGGGACTAGCGGGAGAATCCATGAGCAGTTCTTC. Its translation: CASSGTSGRIHEQFF. This chain uses TRBV28 with TRBJ2-1, with 14 bases aligning to TRBD2. The CDR3 spans 15 residues. After removal of 5 bases from V and 8 bases from J, the junction contained 5 bases not matched to a gene. The V gene's germline CDR1 is MDHEN and CDR2 SYDVKM.

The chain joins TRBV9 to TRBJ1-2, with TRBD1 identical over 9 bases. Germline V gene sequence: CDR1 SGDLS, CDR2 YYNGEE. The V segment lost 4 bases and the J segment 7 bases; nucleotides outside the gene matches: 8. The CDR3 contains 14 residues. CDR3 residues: CASSPRTGEAGYTF. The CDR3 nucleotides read TGTGCCAGCAGCCCACGGACAGGGGAAGCTGGCTACACCTTC. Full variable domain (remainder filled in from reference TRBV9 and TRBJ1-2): DSGVTQTPKHLITATGQRVTLRCSPRSGDLSVYWYQQSLDQGLQFLIQYYNGEERAKGNILERFSAQQFPDLHSELNLSSLELGDSALYFCASSPRTGEAGYTFGSGTRLTVV.

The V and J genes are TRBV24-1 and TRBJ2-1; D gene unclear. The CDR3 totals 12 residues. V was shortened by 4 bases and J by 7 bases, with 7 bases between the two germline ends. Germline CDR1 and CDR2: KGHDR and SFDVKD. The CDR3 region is CATSDPRNEQFF. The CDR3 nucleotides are TGTGCCACCAGTGACCCCCGGAATGAGCAGTTCTTC.

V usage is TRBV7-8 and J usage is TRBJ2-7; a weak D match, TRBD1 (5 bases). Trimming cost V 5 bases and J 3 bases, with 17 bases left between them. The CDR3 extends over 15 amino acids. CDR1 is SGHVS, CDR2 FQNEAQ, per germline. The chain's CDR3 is CASSRQRQLLYEQYF. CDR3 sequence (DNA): TGTGCCAGCAGCCGCCAGCGACAGCTCCTCTACGAGCAGTACTTC. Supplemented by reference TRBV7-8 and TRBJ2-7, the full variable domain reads GAGVSQSPRYKVAKRGQDVALRCDPISGHVSLFWYQQALGQGPEFLTYFQNEAQLDKSGLPSDRFFAERPEGSVSTLKIQRTQQEDSAVYLCASSRQRQLLYEQYFGPGTRLTVT.

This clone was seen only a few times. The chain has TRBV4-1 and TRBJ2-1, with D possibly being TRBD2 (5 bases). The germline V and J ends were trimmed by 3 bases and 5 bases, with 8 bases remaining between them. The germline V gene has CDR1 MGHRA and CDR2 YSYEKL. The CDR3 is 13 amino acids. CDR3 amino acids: CASSHTRNNEQFF. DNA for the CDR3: TGCGCCAGCAGCCACACTAGAAACAATGAGCAGTTCTTC.

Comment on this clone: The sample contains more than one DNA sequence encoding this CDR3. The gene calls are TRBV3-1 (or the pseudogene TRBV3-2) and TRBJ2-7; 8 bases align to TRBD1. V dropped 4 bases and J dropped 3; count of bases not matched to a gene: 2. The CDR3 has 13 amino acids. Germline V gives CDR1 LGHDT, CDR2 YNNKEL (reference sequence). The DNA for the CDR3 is TGTGCCAGCAGCCTAGGACAGGGCTACGAGCAGTACTTC. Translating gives CASSLGQGYEQYF.

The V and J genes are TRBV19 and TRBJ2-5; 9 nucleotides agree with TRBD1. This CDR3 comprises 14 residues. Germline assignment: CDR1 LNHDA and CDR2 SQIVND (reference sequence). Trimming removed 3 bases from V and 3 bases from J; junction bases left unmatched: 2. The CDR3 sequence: CASSMTGGKETQYF. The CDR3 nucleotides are TGTGCCAGTAGTATGACAGGGGGAAAAGAGACCCAGTACTTC.

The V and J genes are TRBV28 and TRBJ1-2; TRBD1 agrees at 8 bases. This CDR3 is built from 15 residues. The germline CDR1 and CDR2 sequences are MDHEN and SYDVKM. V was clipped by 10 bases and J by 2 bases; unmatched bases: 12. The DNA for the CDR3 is TGTGCCATCCTAGGTATGGCAGGGGGCAACTATGGCTACACCTTC. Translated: CAILGMAGGNYGYTF.

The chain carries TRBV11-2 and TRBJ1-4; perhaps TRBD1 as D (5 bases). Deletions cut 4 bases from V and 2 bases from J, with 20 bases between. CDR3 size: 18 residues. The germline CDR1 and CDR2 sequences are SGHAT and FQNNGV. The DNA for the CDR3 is TGTGCCAGCAGCTCGTACCTTAGGGGTCCTGGGACTAATGAAAAACTGTTTTTT. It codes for CASSSYLRGPGTNEKLFF.